This T cell receptor (beta chain) was recorded in a study of a mutant IDH1 vaccine in newly diagnosed glioma. Study background: Weeks 1, 3, 5, 7, 11, 15, 19 and 23 were when patients received their eight vaccinations. Vaccines were begun 4-6 weeks after radiotherapy alone, or with temozolomide cycles. Treated individuals were about 62% male and roughly 40% female, averaging roughly 43 years of age. Patients arrived already treated with radiotherapy, temozolomide, or both, most having had both.

Germline V gene lookup returns CDR1 SGHRS and CDR2 YFSETQ. The CDR3 runs to 17 residues. The V end lost 4 bases, the J end lost 2 bases, and 16 bases lay between the germline ends. Measured with immunoSEQ multiplex PCR; TCRdb has only the in-frame clones, and not every one. The table has about 32,000 clones, 75% to 85% seen once. Time point: week 11, during vaccination. The study gave 300 ug of mutant IDH1 20-mer peptide per vaccine dose, with topical imiquimod. On this clone itself: Its antigen is still unknown.

Sample: PBMCs, taken from a glioma patient whose treatment included an IDH1 peptide vaccine. The source of this sequence is a man younger than 40 with glioma. The chain carries TRBV5-1 and TRBJ2-6, with D uncertain. DNA for the CDR3: TGCGCCAGCAGCCGACAACCTACTTTTGCTGGGGCCAACGTCCTGACTTTC. It translates to CASSRQPTFAGANVLTF.